This entry lists 21 T cell receptor beta chains sequenced from one sample in a study of T cells expressing NK-cell markers. After re-calling the 5' RACE reads, TCRdb lists one entry per CDR3 protein, DNA absent. The repertoire table contains 130,000 to 150,000 distinct CDR3 sequences. Sequencing used blood T cells: a sorted CD56 or NKG2C T cell subset, CD4+ or CD8+ T cells, or bulk PBMC T cells (not recorded which). Receptors were obtained from a man aged 18 to 35 in good health.

The rearrangement links TRBV12-3 or TRBV12-4 to TRBJ2-2; without DNA, the TCRdb call of TRBD1 cannot be checked. The CDR3 sequence is 12 residues long. The CDR3 here is CASRSGTGELFF.

V gene TRBV18 combines with J gene TRBJ2-1; TCRdb outputs TRBD2, but without DNA this stays unchecked. The CDR3 has 14 residues. Looked up from germline, CDR1 is KGHSH and CDR2 is LQKENI. CDR3 region: CASSPLGTYNEQFF.

The chain recombines TRBV12-3 or TRBV12-4 with TRBJ2-1. This CDR3 comprises 12 residues. CDR3 protein: CASSVVANEQFF.

The rearrangement uses TRBV6-1 and TRBJ2-1; no DNA is available, so the TRBD2 call from TCRdb remains unchecked. CDR3 size: 15 residues. The germline CDR1 and CDR2 sequences are MNHNS and SASEGT. The CDR3 sequence is CASSEVFSGRNEQFF.

The V call is TRBV19, the J call TRBJ1-2; the D call from TCRdb, TRBD1, cannot be confirmed without DNA. The CDR3 extends over 13 amino acids. Per the germline V gene, CDR1 is LNHDA and CDR2 is SQIVND (reference sequence). The chain's CDR3 is CASSMGARDGYTF. Full variable domain (outside the CDR3, taken from reference TRBV19 and TRBJ1-2): DGGITQSPKYLFRKEGQNVTLSCEQNLNHDAMYWYRQDPGQGLRLIYYSQIVNDFQKGDIAEGYSVSREKKESFPLTVTSAQKNPTAFYLCASSMGARDGYTFGSGTRLTVV.

This chain connects TRBV7-8 to TRBJ2-5; the D call of TRBD1 rests on TCRdb alone, since no DNA is present to check it. This CDR3 contains 16 residues. Germline CDR1 SGHVS, CDR2 FQNEAQ. CDR3 loop: CASSLSRRVSRETQYF.

The rearrangement uses TRBV5-1 and TRBJ2-1. The CDR3 totals 15 residues. The germline CDR1 and CDR2 sequences are SGHRS and YFSETQ. CDR3 in amino acids: CASSLTGFLENEQFF. The full variable domain, with the rest looked up from reference TRBV5-1 and TRBJ2-1, is KAGVTQTPRYLIKTRGQQVTLSCSPISGHRSVSWYQQTPGQGLQFLFEYFSETQRNKGNFPGRFSGRQFSNSRSEMNVSTLELGDSALYLCASSLTGFLENEQFFGPGTRLTVL.

The CDR3: CSVSGTDTQYF. V gene TRBV20-1 combines with J gene TRBJ2-3. The germline gives CDR1 DFQATT, CDR2 SNEGSKA (reference sequence). The CDR3 covers 11 residues.

The gene calls are TRBV27 and TRBJ1-1. The CDR3 runs to 15 residues. Germline CDR1 is MNHEY and CDR2 is SMNVEV (reference sequence). The CDR3 protein is CASSNRPSLNTEAFF.

This rearrangement joins TRBV27 to TRBJ2-7; TCRdb's assignment of TRBD2 cannot be checked, as there is no DNA. Germline values: CDR1 MNHEY, CDR2 SMNVEV (reference sequence). The CDR3 sequence is 14 residues long. The CDR3 protein is CASSLASGGYEQYF.

This sequence joins TRBV7-3 and TRBJ2-7; the TCRdb call, TRBD2, lacks DNA for checking. This CDR3 contains 15 residues. Germline CDR1 is SGHTA and CDR2 is FQGTGA. CDR3 sequence: CASSLTREDRYEQYF.

CDR3 loop: CASSFPPEQFF. The chain combines TRBV12-3 or TRBV12-4 with TRBJ2-1; TCRdb lists TRBD2, though no DNA is available to test this call. This CDR3 spans 11 amino acids.

V gene TRBV29-1 combines with J gene TRBJ1-2. CDR1 and CDR2 (germline): SQVTM, ANQGSEA. The CDR3 consists of 12 residues. CDR3 region: CSVGKGGDGYTF.

The chain combines TRBV12-3 or TRBV12-4 with TRBJ2-1; the D call from TCRdb, TRBD2, cannot be confirmed without DNA. This CDR3 contains 15 residues. The CDR3 loop is CASFESRGSYNEQFF.

The chain is built from TRBV6-5 and TRBJ2-1. Per the germline V gene, CDR1 is MNHEY and CDR2 is SVGAGI. The CDR3 sequence is 15 residues long. CDR3 amino acids: CASSYSRSQQNEQFF.

The genes are TRBV7-2 and TRBJ2-5; TCRdb picks TRBD2, but there is no DNA to check that call. The CDR3 spans 16 residues. Germline V CDR1 and CDR2: SGHTA, FQGNSA. This CDR3 is CASSFFGSGYQETQYF.

V and J are TRBV20-1 and TRBJ2-3; checking the TCRdb D call of TRBD2 is not possible without DNA. The CDR3 loop spans 15 amino acids. Looked up from germline, CDR1 is DFQATT and CDR2 is SNEGSKA (reference sequence). CDR3 region: CSARESGRAGDTQYF.

J is TRBJ2-3 and V is TRBV28; the TCRdb call, TRBD2, lacks DNA for checking. CDR1 is MDHEN and CDR2 is SYDVKM in the germline V gene. This CDR3 is built from 15 residues. CDR3 loop: CASSPLAGGADTQYF.

The chain has TRBV15 and TRBJ1-1. Germline values: CDR1 LNHNV, CDR2 YYDKDF (reference sequence). This CDR3 has 13 residues. The CDR3 spells CATSRDRGSEAFF.

This chain connects TRBV7-6 to TRBJ2-7; TCRdb selects TRBD1, and the lack of DNA leaves this call unchecked. CDR3 length: 15 residues. CDR1 SGHVS and CDR2 FNYEAQ come from the germline V gene. CDR3 loop: CASSLGQPAFYEQYF.

The V gene is TRBV9, the J gene TRBJ1-2; TCRdb calls TRBD1, which cannot be checked without DNA. CDR1 is SGDLS and CDR2 is YYNGEE in the germline V gene. The CDR3 extends over 15 amino acids. The CDR3 spells CASSPSGQPNYGYTF.